The rows below give T cell receptor beta chains drawn from one sample of a study of cytomegalovirus exposure and HLA in healthy donors. The assay was immunoSEQ multiplex PCR, and TCRdb's table has in-frame clones only and misses some. The sample has about 50,000 clones, and its top ten clones hold approximately 1.2%. Material for sequencing was PBMCs. Receptors were obtained from a middle-aged woman in good health and CMV-seronegative. CDR3s include the opening cysteine and the closing phenylalanine or tryptophan. Fields, in order: D gene, J gene, V gene, CDR3 protein, CDR3 DNA. D genes are given only for firm matches.

>TRBD1|TRBJ1-1|TRBV7-2
CASSWDRMNTEAFF
TGTGCCAGCAGCTGGGACAGGATGAACACTGAAGCTTTCTTT
>TRBD1|TRBJ1-2|TRBV18
CASSPRTGDLIYGYTF
TGTGCCAGCTCACCAAGGACAGGGGACCTCATCTATGGCTACACCTTC
>TRBD2|TRBJ2-7|TRBV5-4
CASSFGTSGKYEQYF
TGTGCCAGCAGCTTTGGGACTAGCGGGAAGTACGAGCAGTACTTC
>NA|TRBJ2-1|TRBV7-2
CASSLARSSYNEQFF
TGTGCCAGCAGCTTAGCGCGGAGCTCCTACAATGAGCAGTTCTTC
>TRBD2|TRBJ2-3|TRBV11-1
CASSLSGSGADTQYF
TGTGCCAGCAGCTTAAGCGGGAGCGGAGCAGATACGCAGTATTTT
>NA|TRBJ1-2|TRBV29-1
CSVDPQALYGYTF
TGCAGCGTTGATCCCCAGGCCCTGTATGGCTACACCTTC
>TRBD1|TRBJ2-5|TRBV18
CASAGQGQETQYF
TGTGCCAGCGCCGGACAGGGACAAGAGACCCAGTACTTC
>TRBD2|TRBJ2-2|TRBV7-2
CASSSGLAGFNTGELFF
TGTGCCAGCAGCTCTGGACTAGCGGGATTCAACACCGGGGAGCTGTTTTTT
>TRBD2|TRBJ2-1|TRBV4-1
CASSQLSSGSYNEQFF
TGCGCCAGCAGCCAACTCTCTAGCGGCTCCTACAATGAGCAGTTCTTC
>NA|TRBJ2-7|TRBV27
CASSASPRSGQYF
TGTGCCAGCAGTGCGTCCCCCCGGAGTGGGCAGTACTTC
>NA|TRBJ2-1|TRBV5-6
CASSLAGSPYNEQFF
TGTGCCAGCAGCTTGGCGGGATCACCCTACAATGAGCAGTTCTTC
>TRBD2|TRBJ2-3|TRBV4-3
CASSQEELAGGFTDTQYF
TGCGCCAGCAGCCAAGAGGAACTAGCGGGAGGGTTCACAGATACGCAGTATTTT